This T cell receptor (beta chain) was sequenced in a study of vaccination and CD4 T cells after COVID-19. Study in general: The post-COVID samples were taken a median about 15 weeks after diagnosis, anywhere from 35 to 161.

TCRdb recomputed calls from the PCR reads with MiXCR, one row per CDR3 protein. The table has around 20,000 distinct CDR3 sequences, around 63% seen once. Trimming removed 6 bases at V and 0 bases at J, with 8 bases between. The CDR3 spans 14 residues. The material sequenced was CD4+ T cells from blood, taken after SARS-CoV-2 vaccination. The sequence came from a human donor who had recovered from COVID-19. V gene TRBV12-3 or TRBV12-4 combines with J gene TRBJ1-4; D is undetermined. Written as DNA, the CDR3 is TGTGCCAGCAGGCAGGAGGCAACTAATGAAAAACTGTTTTTT. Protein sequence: CASRQEATNEKLFF.